This entry is about one TCR beta chain. Donors had nominal health at sampling but likely had unrecorded immune exposures. Amplification used 60 Vbeta primers and 13 Jbeta primers. The table came from immunoSEQ multiplex PCR; TCRdb's copy has only in-frame clones and leaves some out. This sample carries roughly 84,000 clones, about four fifths of them seen once, and the ten largest clones take around 5.8%. The data stem from a study of cytomegalovirus exposure and HLA in healthy donors. This TCR was recovered from a male donor in good health and CMV-seropositive. Sequenced: PBMCs.

The DNA for the CDR3 is TGTGCTAGTGGTTTTATAGGAGACCATGGCTACACCTTC. Amino acid sequence: CASGFIGDHGYTF. The chain employs TRBV12-5 and TRBJ1-2; D not certain. The CDR3 sequence is 13 residues long. V lost 3 bases to trimming and J lost 6 bases, with 11 bases between them. Looked up from germline, CDR1 is LGHNT and CDR2 is FRNRAP.